This entry lists 11 T cell receptor beta chains sequenced from one sample in a study of blood T cell repertoires in COVID-19. Repertoires were generated with immunoSEQ multiplex PCR, while TCRdb's copy carries only in-frame clones and drops some. The sample yields over 100,000 clones, around nine tenths seen once. Sequenced input: peripheral blood. The receptors shown here come from a man between 40 and 49 years old with acute or convalescent COVID-19.

The CDR3 region has the DNA TGTGCCTGGAGCCGACTAGCGGGAGCCTACGAGCAGTACTTC. This codes for CAWSRLAGAYEQYF. V is TRBV30 and J is TRBJ2-7, with 12 bases that match TRBD2. Germline lookup yields CDR1 GTSNPN and CDR2 SVGIG (reference sequence). The CDR3 totals 14 residues. V was pared by 3 bases and J by 2 bases, with 2 bases of the junction left unmatched.

The V and J genes are TRBV3-1 (or the pseudogene TRBV3-2) and TRBJ2-6; a possible D gene is TRBD1 (5 bases). The CDR3 is 20 amino acids. Germline V gene lookup returns CDR1 LGHDT and CDR2 YNNKEL (reference sequence). V lost 2 bases, J lost 0 bases, and 20 bases lay in between. The CDR3 here is CASSQRGSVTAYSGANVLTF. The CDR3, as DNA: TGTGCCAGCAGCCAACGTGGATCCGTGACAGCATACTCTGGGGCCAACGTCCTGACTTTC.

The rearrangement links TRBV5-4 to TRBJ1-5; D might be TRBD1 (5 bases). Germline V gene sequence: CDR1 SGHNT, CDR2 YYREEE (reference sequence). This CDR3 spans 15 amino acids. The germline V and J ends were trimmed by 2 bases and 1 base, with 10 bases remaining between them. This chain's CDR3 is CASSFGGGSNQPQHF. The CDR3 region has the DNA TGTGCCAGCAGCTTCGGGGGTGGGAGCAATCAGCCCCAGCATTTT.

This clone showed up just a few times. In nucleotides, the CDR3 is TGTGCCTGGAGTGACAGCCCAAATAACTATGGCTACACCTTC. Protein product: CAWSDSPNNYGYTF. The chain is built from TRBV30 and TRBJ1-2, with D hard to call. The CDR3 has 14 amino acids. Looked up from germline, CDR1 is GTSNPN and CDR2 is SVGIG (reference sequence). V was shortened by 1 base and J by 1 base, with 10 bases between the two germline ends.

The J gene is TRBJ1-5, the V gene TRBV5-4; D is unresolved. CDR1 and CDR2 from the germline V gene are SGHNT and YYREEE (reference sequence). The CDR3 spans 14 residues. The germline V and J ends were trimmed by 0 bases and 4 bases, with 8 bases remaining between them. CDR3 region: CASSLAPGNQPQHF. The CDR3 DNA reads as TGTGCCAGCAGCTTGGCCCCGGGAAATCAGCCCCAGCATTTT.

This sequence joins TRBV6-5 and TRBJ1-1, with a tentative D call TRBD1 (5 bases). V gave up 10 bases and J gave up 0 bases, with 15 bases separating them. This CDR3 has 14 amino acids. Germline V gives CDR1 MNHEY, CDR2 SVGAGI. Here the CDR3 DNA reads TGTGCCACCCCCGGGGGATCAATGAACACTGAAGCTTTCTTT. This encodes CATPGGSMNTEAFF.

V and J are TRBV27 and TRBJ1-3; TRBD1 might be the D (5 bases). Germline V gene lookup returns CDR1 MNHEY and CDR2 SMNVEV (reference sequence). With 6 bases removed from V and 0 bases from J, the gap between germline ends came to 12 bases. This CDR3 is built from 15 residues. The CDR3 sequence is CASRLQGSSGNTIYF. The CDR3 nucleotides read TGTGCCAGCAGACTGCAGGGAAGCTCTGGAAACACCATATATTTT.

The gene calls are TRBV30 and TRBJ1-2; D possibly corresponds to TRBD1 (6 bases). Trimming took off 3 bases at V and 7 bases at J, with 12 bases between the two ends. Germline V lookup: CDR1 GTSNPN, CDR2 SVGIG (reference sequence). The CDR3 extends over 12 amino acids. CDR3 loop: CAWRQGTFGYTF. The CDR3 DNA follows: TGTGCCTGGAGACAGGGTACGTTTGGCTACACCTTC.

The gene calls are TRBV6-6 and TRBJ2-1; 9 bases are shared with TRBD2. The V gene's germline CDR1 is MNHNY and CDR2 SVGAGI (reference sequence). V was pared by 6 bases and J by 4 bases, with 10 bases of the junction left unmatched. The CDR3 contains 16 residues. The CDR3 here is CASRPSGLAGYNEQFF. The CDR3 DNA is TGTGCCAGCAGACCCAGCGGGCTAGCGGGGTACAATGAGCAGTTCTTC.

The chain recombines TRBV7-2 with TRBJ1-2; 9 nucleotides match TRBD1. Germline V gene lookup returns CDR1 SGHTA and CDR2 FQGNSA. The J segment lost 7 bases and the V segment lost 1 base, leaving 4 bases of the junction unmatched. CDR3 length: 14 residues. The CDR3 DNA reads TGTGCCAGCAGCTTAGGGAGGACAGGGGCTGGCTACACCTTC. This codes for CASSLGRTGAGYTF.

The chain is built from TRBV19 and TRBJ2-1; 7 positions match TRBD2. Germline-derived CDR1 and CDR2 are LNHDA and SQIVND (reference sequence). Trimming took 2 bases from V and 6 from J; bases not matched to a gene: 4. The length of the CDR3 is 14 residues. The CDR3 region is CASSISWEGNEQFF. CDR3 in DNA: TGTGCCAGTAGTATATCCTGGGAGGGCAATGAGCAGTTCTTC.